This entry lists 14 T cell receptor beta chains sequenced from one sample in a study of blood T cell repertoires in COVID-19. Measured with immunoSEQ multiplex PCR; TCRdb has only the in-frame clones, and not every one. The sample lists about 41,000 clones, approximately 82% occurring once. The sequenced material came from peripheral blood. The receptors were sampled from a woman of 80 years or more with active or convalescent COVID-19.

The genes are TRBV6-5 and TRBJ2-1, with D possibly being TRBD1 (6 bases). V gave up 7 bases and J gave up 2 bases, with 9 bases separating them. The CDR3 is 13 amino acids. CDR1 MNHEY and CDR2 SVGAGI come from the germline V gene. CDR3 DNA sequence: TGTGCCAGCACAACAGGGCCCTACAATGAGCAGTTCTTC. Amino acids: CASTTGPYNEQFF.

This clone was observed a handful of times. V usage is TRBV30 and J usage is TRBJ1-4, with D perhaps matching TRBD1 (5 bases). Trimming took off 7 bases at V and 6 bases at J, with 6 bases between the two ends. Germline assignment: CDR1 GTSNPN and CDR2 SVGIG (reference sequence). The CDR3 sequence is 10 residues long. CDR3 DNA sequence: TGTGCCTCAGGGTATGAAAAACTGTTTTTT. Translated, it gives CASGYEKLFF.

This clone was seen a few times. V is TRBV7-2 and J is TRBJ2-1; D is possibly TRBD2 (6 bases). Trimming stripped 5 bases from V and 5 bases from J, with 16 bases between. This CDR3 spans 15 amino acids. Germline V lookup: CDR1 SGHTA, CDR2 FQGNSA. The CDR3: CASSLYRDSHNEQFF. In DNA, the CDR3 is TGTGCCAGCAGCCTCTACCGGGACTCACACAATGAGCAGTTCTTC.

The rearrangement links TRBV7-3 to TRBJ2-6; D gene unclear. The germline V gene has CDR1 SGHTA and CDR2 FQGTGA. The CDR3 sequence is 15 residues long. V shed 5 bases and J shed 1 base, with 9 bases lying between them. CDR3 loop: CASSPVGSGANVLTF. In nucleotides, the CDR3 is TGTGCCAGCAGCCCGGTCGGTTCTGGGGCCAACGTCCTGACTTTC.

This clone has just a few counts. V gene TRBV9 combines with J gene TRBJ2-1; TRBD1 matches at 9 bases. The length of the CDR3 is 15 residues. Trimming took 2 bases from V and 5 from J; bases not matched to a gene: 5. Germline assignment: CDR1 SGDLS and CDR2 YYNGEE. CDR3 protein: CASSVRDRANNEQFF. CDR3 sequence (DNA): TGTGCCAGCAGCGTGAGGGACAGGGCGAACAATGAGCAGTTCTTC.

This clone has only one observation. CDR3 DNA: TGTGCCAGCAGTTACCTAGAACCCCTCCACTTT. Translating it yields CASSYLEPLHF. The chain employs TRBV28 and TRBJ1-6; no firm D call. This CDR3 spans 11 amino acids. Trimming left V 4 bases short and J 12 bases short, with 7 bases between. Germline V gives CDR1 MDHEN, CDR2 SYDVKM.

This clone was seen just once. The genes are TRBV3-1 (or the pseudogene TRBV3-2) and TRBJ2-2; tentative D call: TRBD2 (5 bases). Germline-derived CDR1 and CDR2 are LGHDT and YNNKEL (reference sequence). The CDR3 loop spans 13 amino acids. V was shortened by 1 base and J by 7 bases, with 7 bases between the two germline ends. CDR3 residues: CASSQVAGGELFF. Written as DNA, the CDR3 is TGTGCCAGCAGCCAAGTGGCGGGCGGGGAGCTGTTTTTT.

This clone was detected a few times. The V call is TRBV11-2, the J call TRBJ2-7; 7 nucleotides agree with TRBD2. The CDR3 loop spans 15 amino acids. CDR1 is SGHAT and CDR2 is FQNNGV in the germline V gene. V lost 5 bases, J lost 3 bases, and 10 bases stayed unmatched. CDR3 sequence (DNA): TGTGCCAGCAGCCCACCATCGACTAGCATCTACGAGCAGTACTTC. This gives the protein CASSPPSTSIYEQYF.

The chain recombines TRBV28 with TRBJ1-3; no clear D. The CDR3 loop spans 13 amino acids. V was trimmed by 4 bases and J by 4 bases, leaving 8 bases between them. Germline CDR1 is MDHEN and CDR2 is SYDVKM. This CDR3 is CASSSAQGNTIYF. The CDR3 region has the DNA TGTGCCAGCAGTTCGGCACAGGGAAACACCATATATTTT. Filled out from reference TRBV28 and TRBJ1-3, the complete variable domain reads DVKVTQSSRYLVKRTGEKVFLECVQDMDHENMFWYRQDPGLGLRLIYFSYDVKMKEKGDIPEGYSVSREKKERFSLILESASTNQTSMYLCASSSAQGNTIYFGEGSWLTVV.

The chain is built from TRBV20-1 and TRBJ1-2; D is undetermined. V dropped 0 bases and J dropped 8 bases, with 7 bases sitting between them. This CDR3 has 11 residues. Germline V gene sequence: CDR1 DFQATT, CDR2 SNEGSKA (reference sequence). The CDR3: CSAREAWGYTF. As DNA, the CDR3 is TGCAGTGCTAGAGAGGCTTGGGGCTACACCTTC.

V gene TRBV5-8 combines with J gene TRBJ2-5; TRBD1 is a possible D gene (5 bases). Germline V lookup: CDR1 SGHTS, CDR2 YDEGEE. The CDR3 spans 14 residues. Deletions cut 7 bases from V and 5 bases from J, with 18 bases between. The CDR3 DNA is TGTGCCAGCCACAAGAGAAGCGCAGGGGAGACCCAGTACTTC. Its protein product is CASHKRSAGETQYF.

The chain is built from TRBV27 and TRBJ1-6; TRBD1 matches at 11 bases. V lost 2 bases to trimming and J lost 0 bases; unmatched junction nucleotides: 9. Germline CDR1 and CDR2: MNHEY and SMNVEV (reference sequence). The CDR3 sequence is 20 residues long. The CDR3 region is CASSLRWGTGGSSYNSPLHF. In nucleotides, the CDR3 is TGTGCCAGCAGTTTACGCTGGGGGACAGGGGGTAGCTCCTATAATTCACCCCTCCACTTT.

The gene calls are TRBV29-1 and TRBJ1-1; D is perhaps TRBD1 (6 bases). Germline lookup yields CDR1 SQVTM and CDR2 ANQGSEA. The V end lost 7 bases, the J end lost 8 bases, and 17 bases lay between the germline ends. This CDR3 has 12 residues. The chain's CDR3 is CSAHKTGTEAFF. CDR3 DNA sequence: TGCAGCGCCCATAAAACGGGGACAGAAGCTTTCTTT.

This clone rates as medium-sized. This CDR3 is CATSDLASSGYNEQFF. As DNA, the CDR3 is TGTGCCACCAGTGATTTGGCGTCTAGCGGATACAATGAGCAGTTCTTC. The chain has TRBV24-1 and TRBJ2-1; 7 bases fit TRBD2. Germline V gene sequence: CDR1 KGHDR, CDR2 SFDVKD. Germline trimming cut 0 bases from V and 4 bases from J; bases unmatched to any gene: 5. The CDR3 runs to 16 residues.